The following is a T cell receptor beta chain sequence with its context. These data originate in a study of blood T cell repertoires in COVID-19. For the study at large: The samples span acute and convalescent COVID-19 from the United States, Italy and Spain. PBMCs, B-cell-depleted T cells, or T cells were the source of the cDNA or gDNA that made up the material.

In the original analysis: Researchers report that nucleated cell counts were estimated from reference gene primer amplification. TCRdb's table, derived via immunoSEQ multiplex PCR, lists solely in-frame clones and lacks some. The V and J calls and clone size were taken over from that table, and D and trimming were inferred from the DNA. The table records about 270,000 clones, approximately 90% of them present only once. Across 24 US areas, participants ranged in age from roughly 18 to 95 years. Germline V gene lookup returns CDR1 MNHEY and CDR2 SMNVEV (reference sequence). The V segment lost 8 bases and the J segment 4 bases; nucleotides outside the gene matches: 4. This CDR3 has 15 amino acids.

The sequenced material came from PBMCs or T cells enriched from blood (not recorded which). The genes are TRBV27 and TRBJ2-2; 13 nucleotides agree with TRBD2. The receptor's source is a woman between 25 and 40 years old with acute COVID-19. The CDR3 DNA reads as TGTGCCAGCGGGGGACTAGCGGGATTCACCGGGGAGCTGTTTTTT. This translates into CASGGLAGFTGELFF.